This T cell receptor beta chain was obtained from a study of cytomegalovirus exposure and HLA in healthy donors. Separate from the roughly 700-subject first cohort, the roughly 120-subject validation cohort was the one that the donors belonged to. The data were produced by immunoSEQ multiplex PCR, yet TCRdb's version contains in-frame clones alone and is incomplete. The sample includes some 170,000 clones, just under 90% of them seen just once. V dropped 3 bases and J dropped 5 bases, with 16 bases sitting between them. This CDR3 comprises 14 residues. Germline V gene lookup returns CDR1 SQVTM and CDR2 ANQGSEA. As to this clone: The antigen remains unidentified.

Points from the study as a whole: The listing of 150 to 200 TCR beta chains classed them as cytomegalovirus-associated. There were a few CMV-associated chains whose specificity for CMV antigens was confirmed in vitro.

The chain links TRBV29-1 to TRBJ1-1, with D uncertain. The clonotype originates from a woman between 25 and 40 years old in good health and CMV-seronegative. The specimen sequenced was PBMCs. The CDR3 spells CSVEGQEVGTEAFF. Written as DNA, the CDR3 is TGCAGCGTTGAGGGTCAGGAGGTAGGGACTGAAGCTTTCTTT.